This T cell receptor beta chain was captured by sequencing in a study of cytomegalovirus exposure and HLA in healthy donors. Method: immunoSEQ multiplex PCR; TCRdb's copy keeps in-frame clones and lacks some. Of about 220,000 clones in the sample, around nine tenths are singletons; the top ten hold roughly 1%. V was trimmed by 4 bases and J by 0 bases, leaving 12 bases between them. The CDR3 extends over 14 amino acids. The germline V gene has CDR1 GTSNPN and CDR2 SVGIG (reference sequence). The V gene is TRBV30, the J gene TRBJ1-1; no reliable D call. What was sequenced was PBMCs. This sequence originates from a woman aged 18-29 years in good health and CMV-seronegative. In DNA form, the CDR3 reads TGTGCCTGGACCCGTGGCAGTGTGAACACTGAAGCTTTCTTT. Translated: CAWTRGSVNTEAFF.